This T cell receptor (beta chain) emerged from a study of identical twins. This clonotype showed up just a few times. TCRdb independently ran MiXCR on the 5' RACE reads; one entry per CDR3 protein. Of approximately 890,000 distinct CDR3 sequences listed, 12% were seen once; the top ten hold under 2%. From germline, CDR1 is MGHRA and CDR2 YSYEKL. The V and J ends lost 1 base and 2 bases, in that order; junction bases with no gene match: 8. The CDR3 totals 18 residues. The same data also contributed to another study, on yellow fever vaccine responses in identical twins.

This chain links TRBV4-1 with TRBJ2-2; 9 nucleotides match TRBD2. Sequenced: PBMCs. This clonotype was obtained from a woman younger than 35 in good health. Here the CDR3 reads CASSQVLAGVTNTGELFF. For the CDR3, the DNA is TGCGCCAGCAGCCAAGTCTTAGCGGGGGTCACCAACACCGGGGAGCTGTTTTTT.